The rows below give T cell receptor beta chains drawn from one sample of a study of cytomegalovirus exposure and HLA in healthy donors. Here immunoSEQ multiplex PCR was the method, and the copy in TCRdb shows in-frame clones only, minus some. The sample carries around 150,000 clones, around four fifths recorded once. The sequenced sample was PBMCs. The source is a boy aged 2 to 10 in good health and CMV-seronegative. CDR3s include the opening cysteine and the closing phenylalanine or tryptophan. Fields, in order: J gene, V gene, clone size, CDR3 length, D gene, CDR3 protein, CDR3 DNA. A D gene is named only where the DNA matches it firmly. A clone size is listed for some rows: how often the clone was seen (once, few, many), or a class if it is expanded.

j_gene: TRBJ1-3
v_gene: TRBV6-6
abundance: .
len: 16
d_gene: .
CDR3aa: CASSFVAGGTGNTIYF
CDR3nt: TGTGCCAGCAGTTTTGTTGCGGGGGGGACTGGAAACACCATATATTTT

j_gene: TRBJ2-5
v_gene: TRBV7-8
abundance: once
len: 14
d_gene: TRBD2
CDR3aa: CASSFTSGQETQYF
CDR3nt: TGTGCCAGCAGCTTTACTAGCGGGCAAGAGACCCAGTACTTC

j_gene: TRBJ2-7
v_gene: TRBV2
abundance: .
len: 13
d_gene: TRBD1
CDR3aa: CASRQGVPNEQYF
CDR3nt: TGTGCCAGCAGACAGGGGGTTCCCAACGAGCAGTACTTC

j_gene: TRBJ2-7
v_gene: TRBV4-3
abundance: .
len: 16
d_gene: TRBD1
CDR3aa: CASSHIPGTGSHEQYF
CDR3nt: TGCGCCAGCAGCCATATACCCGGGACAGGGTCCCACGAGCAGTACTTC

j_gene: TRBJ2-5
v_gene: TRBV15
abundance: .
len: 15
d_gene: TRBD2
CDR3aa: CATSSMSGVQETQYF
CDR3nt: TGTGCCACCAGCAGTATGAGCGGGGTACAAGAGACCCAGTACTTC

j_gene: TRBJ2-2
v_gene: TRBV7-8
abundance: few
len: 18
d_gene: TRBD1
CDR3aa: CASNQPKAGTANTGELFF
CDR3nt: TGTGCCAGCAACCAACCGAAAGCCGGGACAGCGAACACCGGGGAGCTGTTTTTT

j_gene: TRBJ1-1
v_gene: TRBV11-2
abundance: .
len: 13
d_gene: TRBD1
CDR3aa: CASSSQGAGSAFF
CDR3nt: TGTGCCAGCAGCTCCCAGGGGGCGGGGTCGGCTTTCTTT

j_gene: TRBJ1-1
v_gene: TRBV2
abundance: .
len: 14
d_gene: .
CDR3aa: CASDPGGGRTEAFF
CDR3nt: TGTGCCAGCGACCCGGGGGGGGGCCGGACTGAAGCTTTCTTT

j_gene: TRBJ2-1
v_gene: TRBV6-1
abundance: once
len: 13
d_gene: .
CDR3aa: CASSEAEVNEQFF
CDR3nt: TGTGCCAGCAGTGAGGCTGAGGTGAATGAGCAGTTCTTC

j_gene: TRBJ1-2
v_gene: TRBV19
abundance: .
len: 14
d_gene: .
CDR3aa: CASSAGAEFYGYTF
CDR3nt: TGTGCCAGTAGTGCAGGGGCTGAATTCTATGGCTACACCTTC

j_gene: TRBJ2-1
v_gene: TRBV2
abundance: .
len: 16
d_gene: .
CDR3aa: CASSEDVVTSYNEQFF
CDR3nt: TGTGCCAGCAGTGAAGACGTGGTAACATCCTACAATGAGCAGTTCTTC

j_gene: TRBJ2-5
v_gene: TRBV11-3
abundance: .
len: 13
d_gene: .
CDR3aa: CASSSRYQETQYF
CDR3nt: TGTGCCAGCAGCTCTAGATACCAAGAGACCCAGTACTTC

j_gene: TRBJ2-7
v_gene: TRBV7-8
abundance: .
len: 14
d_gene: .
CDR3aa: CASSLLGGGYEQYF
CDR3nt: TGTGCCAGCAGCTTACTGGGAGGGGGCTACGAGCAGTACTTC

j_gene: TRBJ2-7
v_gene: TRBV27
abundance: .
len: 14
d_gene: TRBD1
CDR3aa: CASSRQGGSYEQYF
CDR3nt: TGTGCCAGCAGTAGACAGGGTGGTAGTTACGAGCAGTACTTC

j_gene: TRBJ2-3
v_gene: TRBV2
abundance: .
len: 19
d_gene: TRBD2
CDR3aa: CASRRLAGVGGPASDTQYF
CDR3nt: TGTGCCAGCAGGAGACTAGCGGGGGTAGGCGGGCCAGCTTCAGATACGCAGTATTTT

j_gene: TRBJ1-2
v_gene: TRBV4-1
abundance: once
len: 16
d_gene: .
CDR3aa: CASSQGLLDRSYGYTF
CDR3nt: TGCGCCAGCAGCCAAGGTCTTCTTGACAGAAGCTATGGCTACACCTTC

j_gene: TRBJ1-1
v_gene: TRBV6-1
abundance: .
len: 13
d_gene: .
CDR3aa: CASSESQGLEAFF
CDR3nt: TGTGCCAGCAGTGAGAGTCAGGGGCTCGAAGCTTTCTTT

j_gene: TRBJ2-2
v_gene: TRBV19
abundance: .
len: 14
d_gene: .
CDR3aa: CASRRELDTGELFF
CDR3nt: TGTGCCAGTAGAAGGGAGCTGGACACCGGGGAGCTGTTTTTT

j_gene: TRBJ2-7
v_gene: TRBV7-2
abundance: .
len: 17
d_gene: TRBD2
CDR3aa: CASSLAGTSGSSYEQYF
CDR3nt: TGTGCCAGCAGCTTAGCGGGGACTAGCGGGAGCTCCTACGAGCAGTACTTC

j_gene: TRBJ2-3
v_gene: TRBV5-1
abundance: once
len: 13
d_gene: .
CDR3aa: CASTAGATDTQYF
CDR3nt: TGCGCCAGCACGGCAGGGGCCACAGATACGCAGTATTTT

j_gene: TRBJ2-3
v_gene: TRBV7-3
abundance: .
len: 15
d_gene: .
CDR3aa: CASSLGGGGTDTQYF
CDR3nt: TGTGCCAGCAGCTTAGGTGGCGGTGGCACAGATACGCAGTATTTT

j_gene: TRBJ1-1
v_gene: TRBV5-5
abundance: .
len: 15
d_gene: TRBD1
CDR3aa: CASRGNRGIRDEAFF
CDR3nt: TGTGCCAGCAGGGGTAACAGGGGTATTCGGGATGAAGCTTTCTTT

j_gene: TRBJ2-4
v_gene: TRBV9
abundance: .
len: 15
d_gene: .
CDR3aa: CASSVGGSRGNIQYF
CDR3nt: TGTGCCAGCAGCGTAGGAGGTAGTCGCGGAAACATTCAGTACTTC

j_gene: TRBJ2-7
v_gene: TRBV4-1
abundance: .
len: 16
d_gene: TRBD2
CDR3aa: CASSPGWTSGRDEQYF
CDR3nt: TGCGCCAGCAGCCCCGGTTGGACTAGCGGGAGAGACGAGCAGTACTTC

j_gene: TRBJ1-6
v_gene: TRBV27
abundance: .
len: 14
d_gene: .
CDR3aa: CASSYGGFGSPLHF
CDR3nt: TGTGCCAGCAGTTATGGGGGGTTCGGTTCACCCCTCCACTTT

j_gene: TRBJ1-4
v_gene: TRBV15
abundance: .
len: 13
d_gene: TRBD1
CDR3aa: CATSRRDRGQLFF
CDR3nt: TGTGCCACCAGCAGACGGGACAGGGGGCAGTTGTTTTTT

j_gene: TRBJ2-5
v_gene: TRBV2
abundance: .
len: 14
d_gene: .
CDR3aa: CANGQTGGGETQYF
CDR3nt: TGTGCCAACGGCCAGACCGGGGGAGGAGAGACCCAGTACTTC

j_gene: TRBJ1-6
v_gene: TRBV7-3
abundance: .
len: 14
d_gene: .
CDR3aa: CASSFKPEGSPLHF
CDR3nt: TGTGCCAGCAGCTTCAAGCCGGAGGGATCACCCCTCCACTTT